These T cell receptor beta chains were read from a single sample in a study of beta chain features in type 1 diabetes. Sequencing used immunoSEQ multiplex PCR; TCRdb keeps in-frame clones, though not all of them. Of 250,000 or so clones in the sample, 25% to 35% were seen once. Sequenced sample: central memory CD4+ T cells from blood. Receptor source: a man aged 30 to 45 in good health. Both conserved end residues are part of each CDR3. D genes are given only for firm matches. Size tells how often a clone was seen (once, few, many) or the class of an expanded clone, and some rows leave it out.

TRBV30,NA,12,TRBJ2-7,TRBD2,TGTGCCTGGAACTCGGGGGGAGACGAGCAGTACTTC,CAWNSGGDEQYF
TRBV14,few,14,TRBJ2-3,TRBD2,TGTGCCAGCAGCCAAGCTGGCCGGGAGGGAGCGCAGTATTTT,CASSQAGREGAQYF
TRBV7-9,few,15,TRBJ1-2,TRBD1,TGTGCCAGCAGCCCTGACAGGGGGCTTCCCTATGGCTACACCTTC,CASSPDRGLPYGYTF
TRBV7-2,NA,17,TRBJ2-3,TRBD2,TGTGCCAGCAGCCCGGGACTAGCGGGAGGGAGCACAGATACGCAGTATTTT,CASSPGLAGGSTDTQYF
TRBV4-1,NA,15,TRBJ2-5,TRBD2,TGCGCCAGCAGCCAAGATGCTAGCGGGGTGGAGACCCAGTACTTC,CASSQDASGVETQYF
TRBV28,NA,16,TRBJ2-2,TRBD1,TGTGCCAGCAGTCCCCAGCAAGGGGGCTACACCGGGGAGCTGTTTTTT,CASSPQQGGYTGELFF
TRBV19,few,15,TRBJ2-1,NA,TGTGCCAGTAGTTTGGGCCAGGGGATTATCGATGAGCAGTTCTTC,CASSLGQGIIDEQFF
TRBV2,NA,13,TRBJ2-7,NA,TGTGCCAGCAGTGAGGAGAGGGCGGACGAGCAGTACTTC,CASSEERADEQYF
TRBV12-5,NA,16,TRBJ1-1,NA,TGTGCTAGTGCGAAAAAGGCCAGGGTCGAGAACACTGAAGCTTTCTTT,CASAKKARVENTEAFF
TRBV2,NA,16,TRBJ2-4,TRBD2,TGTGCCAGCAGCCCCGGGACTAGCGGAAGCAAAAACATTCAGTACTTC,CASSPGTSGSKNIQYF